The sequence of this T cell receptor (beta chain) was determined in a study of cytomegalovirus exposure and HLA in healthy donors. Regarding the study as a whole: With later analysis, a missense DCLRE1C variant became linked to TCR beta V- and J-gene trimming.

This clone showed up just a few times. The antigen remains undetermined. This PCR relied on a set of 60 Vbeta primers and 13 Jbeta primers. Measured with immunoSEQ multiplex PCR; TCRdb has only the in-frame clones, and not every one. The sample comprises 150,000 to 200,000 clones, about 72% of which are singletons, and approximately 1.4% rests with the top ten. The CDR3 is 12 amino acids. The V end lost 7 bases, the J end lost 2 bases, and 9 bases lay between the germline ends. Germline CDR1 is SQVTM and CDR2 is ANQGSEA. The clonotype was recovered from a man aged 60 to 75 in good health and CMV-seronegative. Sequenced: PBMCs. The chain has TRBV29-1 and TRBJ1-5; a weak D match, TRBD1 (6 bases). In DNA form, the CDR3 reads TGCAGCGCCAGACAGGGCAATCAGCCCCAGCATTTT. Amino acid sequence: CSARQGNQPQHF. Combining the CDR3 with reference TRBV29-1 and TRBJ1-5 gives the whole variable domain SAVISQKPSRDICQRGTSLTIQCQVDSQVTMMFWYRQQPGQSLTLIATANQGSEATYESGFVIDKFPISRPNLTFSTLTVSNMSPEDSSIYLCSARQGNQPQHFGDGTRLSIL.